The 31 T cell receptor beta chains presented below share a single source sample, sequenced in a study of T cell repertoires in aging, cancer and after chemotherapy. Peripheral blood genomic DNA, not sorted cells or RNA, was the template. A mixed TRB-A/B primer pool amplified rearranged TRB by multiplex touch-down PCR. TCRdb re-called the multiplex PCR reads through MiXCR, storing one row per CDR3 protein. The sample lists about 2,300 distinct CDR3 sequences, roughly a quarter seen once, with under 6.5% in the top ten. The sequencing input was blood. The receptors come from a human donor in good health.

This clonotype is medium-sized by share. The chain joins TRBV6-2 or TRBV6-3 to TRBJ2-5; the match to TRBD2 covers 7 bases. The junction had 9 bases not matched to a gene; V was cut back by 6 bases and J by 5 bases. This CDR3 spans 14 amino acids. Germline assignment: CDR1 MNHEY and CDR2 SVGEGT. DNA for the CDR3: TGTGCCAGCAGCTCCCCGGGGGGAGATGAGACCCAGTACTTC. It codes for CASSSPGGDETQYF.

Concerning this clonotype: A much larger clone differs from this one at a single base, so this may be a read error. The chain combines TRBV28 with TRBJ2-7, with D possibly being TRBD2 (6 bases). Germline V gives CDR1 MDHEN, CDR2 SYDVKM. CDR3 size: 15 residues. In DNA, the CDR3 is TGTGACAGCAGGACCACTAGCTTCCTCACCTACGAGCAGTACTTC. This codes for CDSRTTSFLTYEQYF.

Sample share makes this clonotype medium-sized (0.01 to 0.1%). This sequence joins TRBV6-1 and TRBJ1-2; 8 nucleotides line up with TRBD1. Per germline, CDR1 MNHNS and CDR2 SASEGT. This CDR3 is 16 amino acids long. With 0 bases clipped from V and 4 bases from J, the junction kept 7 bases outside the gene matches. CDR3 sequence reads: CASSEALPGQVYGYTF. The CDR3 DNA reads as TGTGCCAGCAGTGAAGCGCTTCCGGGACAGGTCTATGGCTACACCTTC.

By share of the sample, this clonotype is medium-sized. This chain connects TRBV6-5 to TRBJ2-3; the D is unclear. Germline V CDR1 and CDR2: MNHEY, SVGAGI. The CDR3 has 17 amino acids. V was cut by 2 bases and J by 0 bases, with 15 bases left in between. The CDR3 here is CASSYTTKGSSTDTQYF. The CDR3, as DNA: TGTGCCAGCAGTTACACCACTAAGGGCTCCAGCACAGATACGCAGTATTTT.

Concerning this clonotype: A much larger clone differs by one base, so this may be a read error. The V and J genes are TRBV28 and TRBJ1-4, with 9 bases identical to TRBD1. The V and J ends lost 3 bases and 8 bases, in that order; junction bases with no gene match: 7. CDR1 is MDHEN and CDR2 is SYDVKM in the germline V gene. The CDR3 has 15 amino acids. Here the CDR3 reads CASSLVDRGAEKLFF. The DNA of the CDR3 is TGTGCCAGCAGTTTGGTGGACAGGGGTGCGGAAAAACTGTTTTTT.

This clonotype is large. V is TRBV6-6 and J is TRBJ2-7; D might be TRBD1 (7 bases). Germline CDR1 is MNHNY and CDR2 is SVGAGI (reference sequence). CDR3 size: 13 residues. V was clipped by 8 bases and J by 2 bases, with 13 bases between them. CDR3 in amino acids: CASRAGGTYEQYF. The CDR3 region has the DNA TGTGCCAGCCGGGCAGGGGGGACCTACGAGCAGTACTTC.

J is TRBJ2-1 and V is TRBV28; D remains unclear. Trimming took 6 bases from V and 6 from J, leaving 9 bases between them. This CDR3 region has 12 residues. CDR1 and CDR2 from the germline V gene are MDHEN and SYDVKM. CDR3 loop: CASSRGGNEQFF. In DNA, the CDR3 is TGTGCCAGCAGCCGCGGTGGCAATGAGCAGTTCTTC.

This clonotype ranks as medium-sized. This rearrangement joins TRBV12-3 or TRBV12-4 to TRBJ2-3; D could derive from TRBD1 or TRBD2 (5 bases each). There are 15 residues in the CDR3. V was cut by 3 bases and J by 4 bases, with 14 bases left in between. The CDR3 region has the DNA TGTGCCAGCAGTTTCCCCCGGGGCCTGGCAGATACGCAGTATTTT. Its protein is CASSFPRGLADTQYF.

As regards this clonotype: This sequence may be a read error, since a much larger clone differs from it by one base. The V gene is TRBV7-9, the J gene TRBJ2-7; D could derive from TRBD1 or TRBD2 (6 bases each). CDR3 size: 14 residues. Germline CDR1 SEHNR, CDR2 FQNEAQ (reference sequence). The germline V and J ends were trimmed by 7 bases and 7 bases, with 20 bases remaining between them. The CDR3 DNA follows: TGTGCCAGCACCATTAGCTGGGGGGCGTGGGAGCAGTACTTC. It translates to CASTISWGAWEQYF.

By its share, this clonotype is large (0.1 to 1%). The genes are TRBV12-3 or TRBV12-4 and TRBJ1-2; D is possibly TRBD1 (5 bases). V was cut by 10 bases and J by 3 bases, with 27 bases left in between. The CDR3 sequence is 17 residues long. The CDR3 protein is CATRGEGIQGLYYGYTF. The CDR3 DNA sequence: TGTGCCACCCGAGGGGAGGGGATCCAGGGCCTCTACTATGGCTACACCTTC.

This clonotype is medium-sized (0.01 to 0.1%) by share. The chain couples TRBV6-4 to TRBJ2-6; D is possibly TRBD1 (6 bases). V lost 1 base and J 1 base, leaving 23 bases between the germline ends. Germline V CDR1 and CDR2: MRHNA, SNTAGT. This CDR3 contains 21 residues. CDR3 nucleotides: TGTGCCAGCAGTGACTTGGCCTTTGGGGGCCCCACTTCATCTGGGGCCAACGTCCTGACTTTC. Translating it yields CASSDLAFGGPTSSGANVLTF.

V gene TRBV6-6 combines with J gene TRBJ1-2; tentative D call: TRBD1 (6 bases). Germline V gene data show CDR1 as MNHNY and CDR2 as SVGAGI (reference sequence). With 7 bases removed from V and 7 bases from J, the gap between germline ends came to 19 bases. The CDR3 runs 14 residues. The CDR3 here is CASTPRGVFGGYTF. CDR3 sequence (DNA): TGTGCCAGCACCCCTAGGGGGGTATTCGGTGGCTACACCTTC.

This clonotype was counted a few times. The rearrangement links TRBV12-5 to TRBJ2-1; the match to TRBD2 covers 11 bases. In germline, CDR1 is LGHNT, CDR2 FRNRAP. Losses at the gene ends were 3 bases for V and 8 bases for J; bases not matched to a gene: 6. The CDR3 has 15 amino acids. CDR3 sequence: CASGFSGGVLDEQFF. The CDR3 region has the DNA TGTGCTAGTGGTTTTAGCGGGGGGGTTTTGGATGAGCAGTTCTTC.

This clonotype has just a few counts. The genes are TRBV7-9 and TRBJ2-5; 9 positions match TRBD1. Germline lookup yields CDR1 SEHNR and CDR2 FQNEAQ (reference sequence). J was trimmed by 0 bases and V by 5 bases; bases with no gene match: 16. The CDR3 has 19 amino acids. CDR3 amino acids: CASSVPPGQGWRYQETQYF. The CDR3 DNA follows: TGTGCCAGCAGCGTTCCACCGGGACAGGGTTGGAGGTACCAAGAGACCCAGTACTTC.

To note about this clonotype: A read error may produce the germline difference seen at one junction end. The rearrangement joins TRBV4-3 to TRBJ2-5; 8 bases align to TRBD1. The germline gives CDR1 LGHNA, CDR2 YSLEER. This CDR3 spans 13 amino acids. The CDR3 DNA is TGTGCCAGCAACGCAGGGGGCGCGGAGACCCAGTACTTC. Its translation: CASNAGGAETQYF.

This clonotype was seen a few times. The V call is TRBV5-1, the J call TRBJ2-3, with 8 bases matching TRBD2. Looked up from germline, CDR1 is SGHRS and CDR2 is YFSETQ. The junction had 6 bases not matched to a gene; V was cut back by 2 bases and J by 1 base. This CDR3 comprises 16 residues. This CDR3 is CASSLGNSGGTDTQYF. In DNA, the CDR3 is TGCGCCAGCAGCTTAGGAAATAGCGGGGGCACAGATACGCAGTATTTT.

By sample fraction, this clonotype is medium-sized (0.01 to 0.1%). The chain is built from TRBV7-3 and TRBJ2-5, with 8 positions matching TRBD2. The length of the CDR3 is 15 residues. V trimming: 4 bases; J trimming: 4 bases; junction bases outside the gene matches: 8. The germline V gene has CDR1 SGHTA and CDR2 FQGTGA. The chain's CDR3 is CASSSGRGVLETQYF. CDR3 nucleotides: TGTGCCAGCAGCTCCGGGCGGGGGGTCTTAGAGACCCAGTACTTC. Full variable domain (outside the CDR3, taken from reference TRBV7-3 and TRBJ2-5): GAGVSQTPSNKVTEKGKYVELRCDPISGHTALYWYRQSLGQGPEFLIYFQGTGAADDSGLPNDRFFAVRPEGSVSTLKIQRTERGDSAVYLCASSSGRGVLETQYFGPGTRLLVL.

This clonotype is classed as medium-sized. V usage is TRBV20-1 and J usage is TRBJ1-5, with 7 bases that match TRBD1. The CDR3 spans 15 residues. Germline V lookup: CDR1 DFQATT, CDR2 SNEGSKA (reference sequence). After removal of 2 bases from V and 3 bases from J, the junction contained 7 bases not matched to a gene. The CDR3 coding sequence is TGCAGTGCTAGAAGAACGGACAGGCTCAATCAGCCCCAGCATTTT. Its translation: CSARRTDRLNQPQHF.

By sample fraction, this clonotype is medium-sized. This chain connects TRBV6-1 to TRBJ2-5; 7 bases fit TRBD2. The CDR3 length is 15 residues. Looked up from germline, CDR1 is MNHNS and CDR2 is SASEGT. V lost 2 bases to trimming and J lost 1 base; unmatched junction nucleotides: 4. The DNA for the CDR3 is TGTGCCAGCAGTGAAATCCGGGGGGTCCAAGAGACCCAGTACTTC. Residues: CASSEIRGVQETQYF.

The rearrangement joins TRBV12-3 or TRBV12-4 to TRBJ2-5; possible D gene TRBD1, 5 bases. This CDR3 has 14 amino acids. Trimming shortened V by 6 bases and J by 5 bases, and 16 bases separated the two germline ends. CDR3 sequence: CASSRSRVGETQYF. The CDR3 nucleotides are TGTGCCAGCAGCCGCAGCAGGGTCGGGGAGACCCAGTACTTC.

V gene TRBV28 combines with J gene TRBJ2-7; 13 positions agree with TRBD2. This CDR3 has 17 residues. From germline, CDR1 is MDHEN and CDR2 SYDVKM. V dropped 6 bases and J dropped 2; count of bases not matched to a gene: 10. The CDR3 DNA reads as TGTGCCAGCAGGGATGCGAAAACTAGCGGGGGGGCCTACGAGCAGTACTTC. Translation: CASRDAKTSGGAYEQYF.

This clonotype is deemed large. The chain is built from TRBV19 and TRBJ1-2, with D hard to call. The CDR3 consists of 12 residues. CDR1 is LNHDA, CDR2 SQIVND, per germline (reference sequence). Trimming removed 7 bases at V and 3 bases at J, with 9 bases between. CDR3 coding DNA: TGTGCCAGTACCCCAGGATACTATGGCTACACCTTC. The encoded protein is CASTPGYYGYTF.

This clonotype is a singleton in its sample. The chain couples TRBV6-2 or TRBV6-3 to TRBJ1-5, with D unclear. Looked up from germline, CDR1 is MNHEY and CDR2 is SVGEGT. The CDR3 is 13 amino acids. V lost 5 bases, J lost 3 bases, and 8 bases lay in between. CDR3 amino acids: CASSRRNNQPQHF. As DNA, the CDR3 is TGTGCCAGCAGTAGACGGAACAATCAGCCCCAGCATTTT.

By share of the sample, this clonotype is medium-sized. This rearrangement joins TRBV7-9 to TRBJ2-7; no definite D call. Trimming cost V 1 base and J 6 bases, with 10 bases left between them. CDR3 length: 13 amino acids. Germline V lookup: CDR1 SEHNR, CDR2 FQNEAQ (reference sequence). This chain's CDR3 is CASSLDDGIEQYF. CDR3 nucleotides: TGTGCCAGCAGCTTAGACGATGGAATCGAGCAGTACTTC.

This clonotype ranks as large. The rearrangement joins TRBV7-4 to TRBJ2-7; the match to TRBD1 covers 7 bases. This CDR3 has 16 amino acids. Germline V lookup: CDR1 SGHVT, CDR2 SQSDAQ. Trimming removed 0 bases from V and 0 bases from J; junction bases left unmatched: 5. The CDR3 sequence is CASSLAGQVSSYEQYF. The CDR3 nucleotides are TGTGCCAGCAGCTTAGCAGGACAGGTGAGCTCCTACGAGCAGTACTTC.

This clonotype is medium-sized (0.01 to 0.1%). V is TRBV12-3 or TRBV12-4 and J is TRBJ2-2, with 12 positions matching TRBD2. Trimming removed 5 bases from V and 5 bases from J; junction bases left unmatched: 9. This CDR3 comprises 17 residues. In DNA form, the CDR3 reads TGTGCCAGCAGTCCACTCCCTAGCGGGGGGGCGACCGGGGAGCTGTTTTTT. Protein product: CASSPLPSGGATGELFF.

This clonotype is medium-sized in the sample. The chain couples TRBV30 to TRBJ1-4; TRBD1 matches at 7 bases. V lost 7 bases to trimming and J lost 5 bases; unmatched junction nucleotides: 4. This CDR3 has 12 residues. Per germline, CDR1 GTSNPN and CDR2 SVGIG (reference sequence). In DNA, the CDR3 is TGTGCCTTAATGACAGGGAATGAAAAACTGTTTTTT. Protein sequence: CALMTGNEKLFF.

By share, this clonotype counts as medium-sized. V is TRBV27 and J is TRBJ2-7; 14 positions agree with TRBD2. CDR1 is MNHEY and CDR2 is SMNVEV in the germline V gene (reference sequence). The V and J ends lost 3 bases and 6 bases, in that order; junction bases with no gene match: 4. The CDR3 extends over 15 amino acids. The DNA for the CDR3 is TGTGCCAGCAGTTTTCGACTAGCGGGGGGGCCCGAGCAGTACTTC. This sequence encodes CASSFRLAGGPEQYF.

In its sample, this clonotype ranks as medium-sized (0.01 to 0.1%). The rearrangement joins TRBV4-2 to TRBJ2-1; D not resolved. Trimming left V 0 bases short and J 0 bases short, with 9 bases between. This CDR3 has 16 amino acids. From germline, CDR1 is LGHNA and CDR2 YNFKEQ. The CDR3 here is CASSQESAASYNEQFF. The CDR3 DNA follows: TGTGCCAGCAGCCAAGAGAGCGCCGCCTCCTACAATGAGCAGTTCTTC.

Here the CDR3 reads CASSLTGTFSPLIQVAQYF. CDR3 nucleotides: TGTGCCAGCAGCTTGACCGGGACATTTTCCCCGTTAATCCAGGTGGCCCAGTACTTC. The gene calls are TRBV11-2 and TRBJ2-5; D is possibly TRBD1 (6 bases). Looked up from germline, CDR1 is SGHAT and CDR2 is FQNNGV. V lost 3 bases, J lost 9 bases, and 32 bases lay in between. The CDR3 sequence is 19 residues long. Based on the CDR3 plus reference TRBV11-2 and TRBJ2-5, the full variable domain is EAGVAQSPRYKIIEKRQSVAFWCNPISGHATLYWYQQILGQGPKLLIQFQNNGVVDDSQLPKDRFSAERLKGVDSTLKIQPAKLEDSAVYLCASSLTGTFSPLIQVAQYFGPGTRLLVL.

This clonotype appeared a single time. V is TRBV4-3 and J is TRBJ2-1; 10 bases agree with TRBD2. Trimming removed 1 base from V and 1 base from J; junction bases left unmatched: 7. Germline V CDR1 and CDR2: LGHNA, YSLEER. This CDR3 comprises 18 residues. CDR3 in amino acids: CASSQVGAGGLSYNEQFF. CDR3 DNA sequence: TGCGCCAGCAGCCAAGTGGGAGCGGGGGGGCTTTCCTACAATGAGCAGTTCTTC.